What follows is one T cell receptor (beta chain) and its context. Its specificity is not known. This entry is derived from a study of T-cell memory formation after mild COVID-19. MiXCR, applied by TCRdb to the 5' RACE reads, yields one record per CDR3 protein. The profile shows 110,000 to 150,000 distinct CDR3 sequences, almost 25% of them singletons. The V gene lost 5 bases and the J gene lost 4 bases, with 8 bases spanning the gap. Germline values: CDR1 SGHTA, CDR2 FQGNSA. The length of the CDR3 is 12 residues. Notes on the study in general: Clones that got smaller from day 15 to 85 had even CD4/CD8, while clones growing later tipped toward CD4+.

V usage is TRBV7-2 and J usage is TRBJ1-1; D not resolved. The clonotype was recovered from an adult woman who had mild COVID-19 (a few samples of this study predate the infection). Cell type and time point are not known. Material: PBMCs or a T cell subset sorted from them (not recorded which). This CDR3 reads CASSISSTEAFF. In DNA, the CDR3 is TGTGCCAGCAGCATAAGTTCCACTGAAGCTTTCTTT.